These 29 T cell receptor beta chains came from one sample sequenced in a study of STAT5B mutations in CD4+ large granular lymphocyte leukemia. Sequenced by immunoSEQ multiplex PCR; TCRdb stores in-frame clones only, minus some. Among roughly 40,000 clones listed, around 84% were seen once. The sample taken for sequencing was CD4+ T cells from blood buffy coats. All receptors come from a human donor in good health.

The rearrangement links TRBV18 to TRBJ1-4, with a tentative D call TRBD1 (5 bases). This CDR3 is built from 14 residues. CDR1 KGHSH and CDR2 LQKENI come from the germline V gene. V shed 4 bases and J shed 7 bases, with 13 bases lying between them. Here the CDR3 reads CASSLDSRGEKLFF. The CDR3 DNA is TGTGCCAGCTCACTTGACAGCCGGGGTGAAAAACTGTTTTTT.

The chain recombines TRBV25-1 with TRBJ1-1, with 8 bases identical to TRBD1. Germline V gene data show CDR1 as MGHDK and CDR2 as SYGVNS. V trimming: 5 bases; J trimming: 5 bases; junction bases outside the gene matches: 4. The CDR3 is made up of 13 amino acids. As DNA, the CDR3 is TGTGCCAGCAGTACTACAGGGGGTACTGAAGCTTTCTTT. Residues: CASSTTGGTEAFF. The full variable domain, in which reference TRBV25-1 and TRBJ1-1 provide the parts outside the CDR3, is EADIYQTPRYLVIGTGKKITLECSQTMGHDKMYWYQQDPGMELHLIHYSYGVNSTEKGDLSSESTVSRIRTEHFPLTLESARPSHTSQYLCASSTTGGTEAFFGQGTRLTVV.

V usage is TRBV4-1 and J usage is TRBJ2-3, with D possibly being TRBD2 (6 bases). The V end lost 1 base, the J end lost 3 bases, and 17 bases lay between the germline ends. CDR1 is MGHRA, CDR2 YSYEKL, per germline. This CDR3 comprises 17 residues. In nucleotides, the CDR3 is TGCGCCAGCAGCCAAGTCTCCTCTCGGGGGAGAACAGATACGCAGTATTTT. This encodes CASSQVSSRGRTDTQYF.

This clone has only one observation. The genes are TRBV7-9 and TRBJ2-5; either TRBD1 or TRBD2 may fit D (5 bases each). The CDR3 length is 15 residues. The V gene lost 5 bases and the J gene lost 2 bases, with 15 bases spanning the gap. The germline CDR1 and CDR2 sequences are SEHNR and FQNEAQ (reference sequence). CDR3 in DNA: TGTGCCAGCAGCCCGGGACGAACTACTCAAGAGACCCAGTACTTC. This gives the protein CASSPGRTTQETQYF.

The rearrangement joins TRBV2 to TRBJ2-7; D remains ambiguous. The V end was cut by 7 bases, the J end by 3 bases, with 10 bases between. In germline, CDR1 is SNHLY, CDR2 FYNNEI. The CDR3 spans 12 residues. The CDR3 is CASNVNSYEQYF. The DNA for the CDR3 is TGTGCCAGCAATGTAAACAGCTACGAGCAGTACTTC.

The CDR3 spells CASRRDLPPNTGELFF. CDR3 DNA: TGTGCCAGCAGGCGGGACCTTCCCCCGAACACCGGGGAGCTGTTTTTT. This chain connects TRBV11-2 to TRBJ2-2; weak D call: TRBD2 (6 bases). The CDR3 covers 16 residues. Between the trimmed V and J ends, which lost 6 bases and 0 bases, there was a span of 14 bases. Germline values: CDR1 SGHAT, CDR2 FQNNGV.

This clone occurred a few times. The V gene is TRBV18, the J gene TRBJ1-2; D not certain. Trimming shortened V by 1 base and J by 0 bases, and 6 bases separated the two germline ends. Germline lookup yields CDR1 KGHSH and CDR2 LQKENI. CDR3 length: 14 amino acids. The CDR3 here is CASSPRGANYGYTF. CDR3 sequence (DNA): TGTGCCAGCTCACCACGTGGGGCTAACTATGGCTACACCTTC.

The chain recombines TRBV27 with TRBJ1-4, with TRBD1 identical over 7 bases. J lost 5 bases, V lost 4 bases, and 7 bases had no gene match. Germline CDR1 reads MNHEY; CDR2 reads SMNVEV (reference sequence). The CDR3 is 15 amino acids. The CDR3 region is CASSYRGGGNEKLFF. The CDR3 DNA follows: TGTGCCAGCAGTTACAGGGGTGGGGGGAATGAAAAACTGTTTTTT.

V usage is TRBV5-1 and J usage is TRBJ1-2; tentative D call: TRBD1 (5 bases). Germline-derived CDR1 and CDR2 are SGHRS and YFSETQ. The V end lost 1 base, the J end lost 2 bases, and 15 bases lay between the germline ends. CDR3 length: 16 amino acids. CDR3: CASSLLSWGSNYGYTF. In nucleotides, the CDR3 is TGCGCCAGCAGCTTGCTTTCTTGGGGCTCGAACTATGGCTACACCTTC. Together with reference TRBV5-1 and TRBJ1-2, the CDR3 gives the full variable domain: KAGVTQTPRYLIKTRGQQVTLSCSPISGHRSVSWYQQTPGQGLQFLFEYFSETQRNKGNFPGRFSGRQFSNSRSEMNVSTLELGDSALYLCASSLLSWGSNYGYTFGSGTRLTVV.

The chain couples TRBV7-2 to TRBJ2-7; D call uncertain. The V gene lost 1 base and the J gene lost 12 bases, with 19 bases spanning the gap. The germline V gene has CDR1 SGHTA and CDR2 FQGNSA. The CDR3 spans 14 residues. The DNA for the CDR3 is TGTGCCAGCAGCTTAGGTGGCCTGGTGAGTAGGCGGTACTTC. Encoded protein: CASSLGGLVSRRYF.

The table lists this clone with a count of one. This sequence joins TRBV7-9 and TRBJ2-1, with a possible D match to TRBD2 (6 bases). CDR1 and CDR2 (germline): SEHNR, FQNEAQ (reference sequence). The V end was cut by 5 bases, the J end by 6 bases, with 17 bases between. The length of the CDR3 is 15 residues. The CDR3 DNA reads as TGTGCCAGCAGCCCCGGGACTTCCGGGGGCAATGAGCAGTTCTTC. Amino acid sequence: CASSPGTSGGNEQFF.

Only a few counts were recorded for this clone. V usage is TRBV18 and J usage is TRBJ2-7, with 9 bases matching TRBD1. The CDR3 has 14 residues. Germline CDR1 reads KGHSH; CDR2 reads LQKENI. With V trimmed by 5 bases and J by 4 bases, 6 bases remained unmatched. The CDR3 region is CASSFGQGLYEQYF. DNA of the CDR3: TGTGCCAGCTCATTCGGACAGGGGTTGTACGAGCAGTACTTC.

V is TRBV18 and J is TRBJ1-2; unclear D gene. CDR3 length: 13 residues. V gave up 0 bases and J gave up 7 bases, with 9 bases separating them. Per the germline V gene, CDR1 is KGHSH and CDR2 is LQKENI. The DNA for the CDR3 is TGTGCCAGCTCACCACCCGGGAGCCGTGGCTACACCTTC. Translation gives CASSPPGSRGYTF.

The rearrangement uses TRBV28 and TRBJ2-1; 9 nucleotides line up with TRBD1. With V trimmed by 8 bases and J by 6 bases, 11 bases remained unmatched. The CDR3 sequence is 15 residues long. Germline CDR1 MDHEN, CDR2 SYDVKM. In DNA, the CDR3 is TGTGCCAGCTGTACCCCCGGGACAGGGACCAATGAGCAGTTCTTC. This sequence encodes CASCTPGTGTNEQFF.

The chain couples TRBV2 to TRBJ1-6, with 9 bases aligning to TRBD1. Germline CDR1 reads SNHLY; CDR2 reads FYNNEI. This CDR3 spans 14 amino acids. V lost 3 bases and J lost 8; bases outside the gene matches: 2. In nucleotides, the CDR3 is TGTGCCAGCAGTGAGTGGGACAGGGATTCACCCCTCCACTTT. Translation gives CASSEWDRDSPLHF.

The count of this clone is one. The sample has other DNA sequences that encode this CDR3 too. CDR3 in amino acids: CAWSVQGDQPQHF. CDR3 nucleotides: TGTGCCTGGAGTGTTCAGGGCGACCAGCCCCAGCATTTT. This chain joins TRBV30 and TRBJ1-5, with D possibly being TRBD1 (5 bases). Between the trimmed V and J ends, which lost 0 bases and 7 bases, there was a span of 10 bases. Germline lookup yields CDR1 GTSNPN and CDR2 SVGIG (reference sequence). This CDR3 has 13 amino acids.

The chain uses TRBV6-1 and TRBJ1-1, with a tentative D call TRBD1 (5 bases). The V gene lost 7 bases and the J gene lost 5 bases, with 14 bases spanning the gap. The CDR3 loop spans 13 amino acids. Germline-derived CDR1 and CDR2 are MNHNS and SASEGT. The CDR3 region has the DNA TGTGCCAGCATAAAGGGGAGTCGAACTGAAGCTTTCTTT. Translating it yields CASIKGSRTEAFF.

The chain joins TRBV27 to TRBJ2-2, with 9 bases matching TRBD2. CDR1 MNHEY and CDR2 SMNVEV come from the germline V gene (reference sequence). This CDR3 has 16 residues. The V and J ends lost 2 bases and 2 bases, in that order; junction bases with no gene match: 3. Here the CDR3 reads CASSLGTSPNTGELFF. CDR3 DNA: TGTGCCAGCAGTTTAGGGACTAGCCCTAACACCGGGGAGCTGTTTTTT.

The chain couples TRBV27 to TRBJ1-2; D call uncertain. CDR3 size: 16 residues. The V end lost 3 bases, the J end lost 8 bases, and 22 bases lay between the germline ends. Per germline, CDR1 MNHEY and CDR2 SMNVEV (reference sequence). CDR3 protein: CASSLRPGSGSDGYTF. The CDR3 region has the DNA TGTGCCAGCAGTTTGCGCCCCGGCTCCGGGTCAGACGGCTACACCTTC.

The rearrangement uses TRBV9 and TRBJ2-3, with TRBD2 identical over 7 bases. After removal of 0 bases from V and 5 bases from J, the junction contained 3 bases not matched to a gene. Looked up from germline, CDR1 is SGDLS and CDR2 is YYNGEE. The CDR3 contains 14 residues. CDR3 sequence: CASSVVAGVDTQYF. The CDR3 DNA follows: TGTGCCAGCAGCGTAGTTGCGGGGGTAGATACGCAGTATTTT.

V and J are TRBV27 and TRBJ2-7, with D uncertain. CDR1 is MNHEY, CDR2 SMNVEV, per germline (reference sequence). V was cut by 6 bases and J by 3 bases, with 12 bases left in between. The CDR3 has 13 amino acids. For the CDR3, the DNA is TGTGCCAGCAGCCCCAGGAGAGTCTACGAGCAGTACTTC. It encodes CASSPRRVYEQYF.

The chain recombines TRBV30 with TRBJ2-2; D remains ambiguous. The ends were cut back, 1 base at V and 6 bases at J, with 6 bases in the middle. Germline-derived CDR1 and CDR2 are GTSNPN and SVGIG (reference sequence). The CDR3 is 12 amino acids. The DNA for the CDR3 is TGTGCCTGGAGTGCCATCTCCGGGGAGCTGTTTTTT. Amino acid sequence: CAWSAISGELFF.

V usage is TRBV6-5 and J usage is TRBJ1-6, with D unresolved. The CDR3 spans 14 residues. The V end lost 2 bases, the J end lost 7 bases, and 9 bases lay between the germline ends. Germline values: CDR1 MNHEY, CDR2 SVGAGI. CDR3 in amino acids: CASSYNSFNSPLHF. The CDR3 nucleotides read TGTGCCAGCAGTTACAATAGTTTCAATTCACCCCTCCACTTT.

This chain links TRBV6-6 with TRBJ1-5; D is unresolved. The V end was cut by 5 bases, the J end by 1 base, with 12 bases between. The CDR3 is 15 amino acids. The germline gives CDR1 MNHNY, CDR2 SVGAGI (reference sequence). The CDR3 nucleotides are TGTGCCAGCAGTCCAGGTTTCCCGAGCAATCAGCCCCAGCATTTT. Amino acid sequence: CASSPGFPSNQPQHF.

V is TRBV19 and J is TRBJ2-7, with D unresolved. Germline V CDR1 and CDR2: LNHDA, SQIVND (reference sequence). Trimming removed 3 bases at V and 3 bases at J, with 12 bases between. The CDR3 sequence is 14 residues long. The CDR3 here is CASSIGQIHYEQYF. The CDR3 DNA reads TGTGCCAGTAGTATTGGCCAGATACACTACGAGCAGTACTTC. Supplemented by reference TRBV19 and TRBJ2-7, the full variable domain reads DGGITQSPKYLFRKEGQNVTLSCEQNLNHDAMYWYRQDPGQGLRLIYYSQIVNDFQKGDIAEGYSVSREKKESFPLTVTSAQKNPTAFYLCASSIGQIHYEQYFGPGTRLTVT.

J is TRBJ2-7 and V is TRBV18; the match to TRBD1 covers 10 bases. The CDR3 length is 17 residues. Germline V gene data show CDR1 as KGHSH and CDR2 as LQKENI. V shed 3 bases and J 7 bases; nucleotides not matched to a gene: 15. The CDR3 loop is CASSPLLRRQGAGEQYF. CDR3 sequence (DNA): TGTGCCAGCTCACCGTTACTTCGGAGACAGGGGGCCGGGGAGCAGTACTTC.

This sequence joins TRBV11-2 and TRBJ1-3; D is unclear. V gave up 5 bases and J gave up 1 base, with 9 bases separating them. The CDR3 extends over 14 amino acids. Looked up from germline, CDR1 is SGHAT and CDR2 is FQNNGV. CDR3 nucleotides: TGTGCCAGCAGCCCCGTCAGATCTGGAAACACCATATATTTT. Protein: CASSPVRSGNTIYF.

The CDR3 nucleotides read TGCAGCGTTACTCTAGCGGGGGGATCCCCCTACGAGCAGTACTTC. It encodes CSVTLAGGSPYEQYF. The V call is TRBV29-1, the J call TRBJ2-7, with 11 bases fitting TRBD2. CDR1 is SQVTM and CDR2 is ANQGSEA in the germline V gene. The CDR3 totals 15 residues. J was trimmed by 2 bases and V by 5 bases; bases with no gene match: 8.

The V call is TRBV6-1, the J call TRBJ1-1, with 9 bases fitting TRBD1. The CDR3 spans 13 residues. Per the germline V gene, CDR1 is MNHNS and CDR2 is SASEGT. The junction had 7 bases not matched to a gene; V was cut back by 3 bases and J by 11 bases. This CDR3 reads CASSEVGTGRAFF. CDR3 coding DNA: TGTGCCAGCAGTGAGGTTGGGACAGGGCGGGCTTTCTTT.